These 6 T cell receptor beta chains were sequenced from one sample in a study of OX40 agonist ivuxolimab in advanced cancers. Libraries were prepared by immunoSEQ multiplex PCR; TCRdb keeps only in-frame clonotypes and omits some of them. This table has around 86,000 clones, around nine tenths appearing once. The specimen comprised CD4+ or CD8+ T cells sorted from blood, sampled in a trial of the OX40 agonist ivuxolimab. The receptors here all came from an adult with an advanced solid tumor such as melanoma, head and neck, liver or kidney cancer.

DNA for the CDR3: TGTGCCAGCAGTTACTCTACAGGACAGGGCCAAGAGACCCAGTACTTC. Translation gives CASSYSTGQGQETQYF. The chain links TRBV6-5 to TRBJ2-5; TRBD1 aligns across 8 bases. Germline CDR1 MNHEY, CDR2 SVGAGI. The V and J ends lost 0 bases and 1 base, in that order; junction bases with no gene match: 4. There are 16 residues in the CDR3.

About this clone: Other nucleotide sequences in the sample specify the same CDR3. The J gene is TRBJ1-4, the V gene TRBV2; a weak D match, TRBD1 (6 bases). V was clipped by 6 bases and J by 5 bases, with 16 bases between them. Germline V gene lookup returns CDR1 SNHLY and CDR2 FYNNEI. The CDR3 contains 15 residues. The CDR3 DNA sequence: TGTGCCAGCAGAGCTAGGGGGGTGGCCAATGAAAAACTGTTTTTT. It translates to CASRARGVANEKLFF.

The chain carries TRBV25-1 and TRBJ1-5; D call uncertain. This CDR3 has 14 residues. In germline, CDR1 is MGHDK, CDR2 SYGVNS. The V end lost 1 base, the J end lost 6 bases, and 10 bases lay between the germline ends. CDR3 residues: CASSELAERQPQHF. The DNA for the CDR3 is TGTGCCAGCAGTGAATTGGCAGAGCGTCAGCCCCAGCATTTT.

The CDR3, as DNA: TGTGCCAGCAGCTGGGTCCGGCCAGATACGCAGTATTTT. Encoded protein: CASSWVRPDTQYF. This chain uses TRBV7-8 with TRBJ2-3, with no clear D. Between the trimmed V and J ends, which lost 4 bases and 4 bases, there was a span of 9 bases. The CDR3 spans 13 residues. The V gene's germline CDR1 is SGHVS and CDR2 FQNEAQ.

This chain connects TRBV30 to TRBJ1-2; no clear D gene. V was trimmed by 4 bases and J by 7 bases, leaving 10 bases between them. This CDR3 region has 11 residues. Germline-derived CDR1 and CDR2 are GTSNPN and SVGIG (reference sequence). CDR3 in amino acids: CAWTRAVGYTF. The CDR3 DNA sequence: TGTGCCTGGACGAGAGCAGTTGGCTACACCTTC.

This chain connects TRBV19 to TRBJ2-3; 12 nucleotides line up with TRBD2. CDR3 size: 19 residues. Trimming removed 3 bases from V and 2 bases from J; junction bases left unmatched: 12. Per the germline V gene, CDR1 is LNHDA and CDR2 is SQIVND (reference sequence). CDR3 region: CASSIFPTRLAGDTDTQYF. In DNA form, the CDR3 reads TGTGCCAGTAGTATTTTCCCCACCCGACTAGCGGGAGACACAGATACGCAGTATTTT.